This paragraph covers one T cell receptor beta chain sequence. Its antigen is as yet unknown. V dropped 2 bases and J dropped 2; count of bases not matched to a gene: 9. Germline loops: CDR1 SGHTA, CDR2 FQGTGA. CDR3 length equals 17 residues. What went into each PCR as a spike was synthetic TCR analog templates. TCRdb keeps only in-frame clones here, not all; method: immunoSEQ multiplex PCR. The repertoire consists of approximately 48,000 clones, with about 90% occurring once and the leading ten covering roughly 17%. The data originate from a study of PD-L1 blockade in urothelial cancer. Across the whole study: The patients first took atezolizumab in about 2014, receiving 1,200 mg intravenously every 3 weeks. As for prior chemotherapy regimens, patients had received 0 to 3. Study outcomes and limitations: Sub-median blood TCR clonality before treatment predicted longer survival.

This receptor was obtained from a man aged 55 to 69 with urothelial cancer. This chain links TRBV7-3 with TRBJ2-3, with 8 bases lining up with TRBD2. The sample consisted of PBMCs, taken around atezolizumab (anti-PD-L1) treatment. CDR3 sequence reads: CASSLSDSGKYTDTQYF. The CDR3 region has the DNA TGTGCCAGCAGCTTATCAGATAGCGGGAAGTACACAGATACGCAGTATTTT.